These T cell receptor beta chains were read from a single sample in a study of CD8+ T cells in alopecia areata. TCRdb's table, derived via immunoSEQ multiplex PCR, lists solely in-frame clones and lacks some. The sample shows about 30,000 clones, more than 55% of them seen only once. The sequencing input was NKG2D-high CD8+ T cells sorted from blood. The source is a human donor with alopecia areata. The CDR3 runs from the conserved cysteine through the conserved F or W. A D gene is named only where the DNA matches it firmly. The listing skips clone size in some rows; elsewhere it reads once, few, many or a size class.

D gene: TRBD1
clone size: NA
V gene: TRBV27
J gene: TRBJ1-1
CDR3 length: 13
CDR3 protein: CASSSDRGSEAFF
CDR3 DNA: TGTGCCAGCAGTTCCGACAGGGGATCTGAAGCTTTCTTT

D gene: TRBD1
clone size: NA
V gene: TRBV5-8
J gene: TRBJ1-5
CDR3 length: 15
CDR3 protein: CASSSDRYNNQPQHF
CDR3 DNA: TGTGCCAGCAGCTCGGACAGGTATAACAATCAGCCCCAGCATTTT

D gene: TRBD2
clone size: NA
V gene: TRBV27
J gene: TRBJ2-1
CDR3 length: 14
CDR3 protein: CASRGGSSYNEQFF
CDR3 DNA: TGTGCCAGCAGGGGCGGGAGCTCCTACAATGAGCAGTTCTTC

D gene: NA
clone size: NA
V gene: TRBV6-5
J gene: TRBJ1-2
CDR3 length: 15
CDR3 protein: CASSYSNADLYGYTF
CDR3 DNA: TGTGCCAGCAGTTACTCGAATGCAGACCTCTATGGCTACACCTTC

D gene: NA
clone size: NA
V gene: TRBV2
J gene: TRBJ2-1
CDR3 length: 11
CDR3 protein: CASSTYNEQFF
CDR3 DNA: TGTGCCAGCAGCACATACAATGAGCAGTTCTTC

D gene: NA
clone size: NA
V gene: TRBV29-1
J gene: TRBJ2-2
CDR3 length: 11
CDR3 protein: CSGGFAGELFF
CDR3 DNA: TGCAGCGGAGGGTTTGCCGGGGAGCTGTTTTTT

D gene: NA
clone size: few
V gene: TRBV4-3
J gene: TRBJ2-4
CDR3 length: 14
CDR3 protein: CASSQEVAKNIQYF
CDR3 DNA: TGCGCCAGCAGCCAAGAGGTAGCCAAAAACATTCAGTACTTC

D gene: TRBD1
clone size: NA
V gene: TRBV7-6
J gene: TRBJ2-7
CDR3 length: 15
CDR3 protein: CASSQMDRGRGEQYF
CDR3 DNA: TGTGCCAGCAGCCAGATGGACAGGGGGCGTGGCGAGCAGTACTTC

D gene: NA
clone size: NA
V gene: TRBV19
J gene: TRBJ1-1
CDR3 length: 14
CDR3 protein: CASSITTATYRAFF
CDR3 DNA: TGTGCCAGTAGTATAACGACAGCGACGTATAGAGCTTTCTTT

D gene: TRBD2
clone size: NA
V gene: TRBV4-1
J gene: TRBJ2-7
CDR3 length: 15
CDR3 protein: CASSQAPSGRVEQYF
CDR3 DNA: TGCGCCAGCAGCCAAGCACCTAGCGGGAGAGTCGAGCAGTACTTC

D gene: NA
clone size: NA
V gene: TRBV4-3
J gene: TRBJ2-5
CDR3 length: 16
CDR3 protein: CASSQWVGGDQETQYF
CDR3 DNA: TGCGCCAGCAGCCAGTGGGTGGGGGGAGATCAAGAGACCCAGTACTTC

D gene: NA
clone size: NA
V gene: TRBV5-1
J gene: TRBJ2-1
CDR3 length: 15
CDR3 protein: CASSLVGSTYNEQFF
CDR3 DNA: TGCGCCAGCAGCTTGGTCGGGAGCACCTACAATGAGCAGTTCTTC

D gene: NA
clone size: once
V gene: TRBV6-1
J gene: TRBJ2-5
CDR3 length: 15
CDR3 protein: CASSGWEQAGETQYF
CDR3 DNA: TGTGCCAGCAGTGGGTGGGAGCAGGCGGGGGAGACCCAGTACTTC

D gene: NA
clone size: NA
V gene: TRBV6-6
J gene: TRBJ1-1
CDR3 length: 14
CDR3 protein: CASSPEAGWGEAFF
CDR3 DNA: TGTGCCAGCAGTCCCGAGGCGGGTTGGGGTGAAGCTTTCTTT

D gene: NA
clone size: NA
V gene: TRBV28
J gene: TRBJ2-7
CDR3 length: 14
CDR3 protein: CASSFRPHPYEQYF
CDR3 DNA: TGTGCCAGCAGTTTTAGACCTCACCCCTACGAGCAGTACTTC

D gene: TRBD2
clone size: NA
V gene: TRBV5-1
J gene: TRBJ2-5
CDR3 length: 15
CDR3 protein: CASSRRLAGGETQYF
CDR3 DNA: TGCGCCAGCAGTCGGAGACTAGCGGGAGGAGAGACCCAGTACTTC

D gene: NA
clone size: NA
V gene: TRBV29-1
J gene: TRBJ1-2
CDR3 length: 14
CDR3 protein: CSVEEVGHSYGYTF
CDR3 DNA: TGCAGCGTTGAAGAAGTGGGGCATAGCTATGGCTACACCTTC

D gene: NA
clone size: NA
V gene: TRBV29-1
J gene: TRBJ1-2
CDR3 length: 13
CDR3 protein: CSVAGGVSYGYTF
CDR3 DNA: TGCAGCGTTGCGGGGGGTGTGAGCTATGGCTACACCTTC

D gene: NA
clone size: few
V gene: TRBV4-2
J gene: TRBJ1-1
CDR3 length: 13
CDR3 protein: CASSQEHWAEAFF
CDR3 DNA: TGTGCCAGCAGCCAAGAACACTGGGCAGAAGCTTTCTTT

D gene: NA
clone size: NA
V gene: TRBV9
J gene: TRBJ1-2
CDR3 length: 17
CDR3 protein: CASSSGQLTSLLEGYTF
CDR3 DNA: TGTGCCAGCAGCTCAGGACAGCTCACTTCCCTACTGGAGGGCTACACCTTC

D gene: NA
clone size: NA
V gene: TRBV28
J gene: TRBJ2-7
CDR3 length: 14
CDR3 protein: CASRSRDMIYEQYF
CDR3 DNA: TGTGCCAGCAGAAGCCGGGACATGATCTACGAGCAGTACTTC

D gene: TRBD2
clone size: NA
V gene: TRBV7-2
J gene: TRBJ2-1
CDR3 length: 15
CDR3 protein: CASSSIAGGYNEQFF
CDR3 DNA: TGTGCCAGCAGCTCAATAGCGGGAGGCTACAATGAGCAGTTCTTC

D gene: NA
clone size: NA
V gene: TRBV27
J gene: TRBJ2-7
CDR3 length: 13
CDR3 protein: CASSLGLGYEQYF
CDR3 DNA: TGTGCCAGCAGTTTAGGGCTGGGTTACGAGCAGTACTTC

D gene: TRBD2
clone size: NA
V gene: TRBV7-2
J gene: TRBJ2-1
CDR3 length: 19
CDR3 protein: CASSLSSRGLAGLRNEQFF
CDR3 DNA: TGTGCCAGCAGCTTATCATCCCGGGGACTAGCGGGATTGAGGAATGAGCAGTTCTTC

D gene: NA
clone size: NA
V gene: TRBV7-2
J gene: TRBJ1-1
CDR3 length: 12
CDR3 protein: CASSLVAGEAFF
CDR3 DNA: TGTGCCAGCAGCTTAGTCGCGGGTGAAGCTTTCTTT